These 23 T cell receptor beta chains share one sample of origin, sequenced in a study of regulatory T cells in long-lasting Graves disease (dated by TCRdb to 2020 to 2022). This sample's time point label indicates: newly diagnosed GD, antithyroid drugs for less than 3 months. For both TCR sequencing and RNA sequencing, RNA was extracted from PBMCs in TRIzol. Libraries were made using multiplex PCR. Sequencing was performed on an Illumina HiSeq 4000. To build TCR beta libraries, CDR3 regions were amplified by Arm-PCR using iRepertoire HTBI primers. TCRdb handled the public reads itself, with Q25 trimming in fastp and clone calling in MiXCR, and kept productive beta chains. Rows are combined by CDR3 protein, so each entry shows the most common genes and DNA. This sample lists around 240,000 distinct CDR3 sequences; about 17% were detected once. The ten largest clonotypes hold approximately 15% of the sample.

This sample was shared with a second study, whose subject was T cells in Graves' hyperthyroidism and ophthalmopathy.

The sample consisted of peripheral blood mononuclear cells (PBMCs), taken at new diagnosis, from a patient treated with antithyroid drugs. These receptors all stem from a woman in her thirties with Graves disease. Donor details come from another sample of the same person, matched by shared clones.

This clonotype was seen a handful of times. The V gene is TRBV20-1, the J gene TRBJ1-2; D ambiguous. The CDR3 covers 12 residues. Trimming pared 2 bases from V and 4 bases from J, leaving 8 bases between. Germline CDR1 reads DFQATT; CDR2 reads SNEGSKA (reference sequence). CDR3 loop: CSARRRSYGYTF. The DNA for the CDR3 is TGCAGTGCTAGAAGACGGAGCTATGGCTACACCTTC.

Ten or more counts support this clonotype. The chain has TRBV4-1 and TRBJ2-7; 15 nucleotides line up with TRBD2. CDR3 length: 18 residues. V shed 0 bases and J 3 bases; nucleotides not matched to a gene: 6. CDR1 and CDR2 (germline): MGHRA, YSYEKL. The CDR3 DNA follows: TGCGCCAGCAGCCAAGAGGGACTAGCGGGGGGCCAGGTCTACGAGCAGTACTTC. Amino acid sequence: CASSQEGLAGGQVYEQYF.

This clonotype was seen at least ten times. V is TRBV4-1 and J is TRBJ1-2, with 7 bases identical to TRBD1. Per the germline V gene, CDR1 is MGHRA and CDR2 is YSYEKL. The CDR3 loop spans 15 amino acids. V dropped 3 bases and J dropped 3; count of bases not matched to a gene: 7. The CDR3 region has the DNA TGCGCCAGCAGCCATCCCCCCACAGGGGACTATGGCTACACCTTC. Its protein is CASSHPPTGDYGYTF.

This clonotype was observed many times. The V gene is TRBV20-1, the J gene TRBJ2-7; tentatively, D is TRBD1 or TRBD2 (5 bases each). Germline assignment: CDR1 DFQATT and CDR2 SNEGSKA (reference sequence). The CDR3 contains 13 residues. Trimming took 6 bases from V and 0 from J, leaving 12 bases between them. Here the CDR3 reads CSAGTGSSYEQYF. Here the CDR3 DNA reads TGCAGTGCGGGGACGGGAAGCTCCTACGAGCAGTACTTC.

This clonotype was seen repeatedly, ten times or more. The rearrangement joins TRBV4-1 to TRBJ1-1; weak D call: TRBD1 (5 bases). CDR3 size: 13 residues. The ends were cut back, 1 base at V and 4 bases at J, with 7 bases in the middle. The germline CDR1 and CDR2 sequences are MGHRA and YSYEKL. The CDR3 bases are TGCGCCAGCAGCCAAGTCGACAGCACTGAAGCTTTCTTT. Translating it yields CASSQVDSTEAFF.

This clonotype was found many times. The gene calls are TRBV2 and TRBJ1-6; possibly TRBD1 for D (6 bases). The V gene lost 3 bases and the J gene lost 1 base, with 13 bases spanning the gap. This CDR3 region has 17 residues. Germline V gene lookup returns CDR1 SNHLY and CDR2 FYNNEI. In nucleotides, the CDR3 is TGTGCCAGCAGTGAGTGGGGACAAGGGTCCTATAATTCACCCCTCCACTTT. Translated, it gives CASSEWGQGSYNSPLHF.

The sample holds many counts of this clonotype. The chain combines TRBV15 with TRBJ1-2, with D unclear. The germline CDR1 and CDR2 sequences are LNHNV and YYDKDF (reference sequence). The V end lost 9 bases, the J end lost 2 bases, and 10 bases lay between the germline ends. The CDR3 is made up of 12 amino acids. CDR3 protein: CATSGRNYGYTF. CDR3 nucleotides: TGTGCCACGAGTGGACGGAACTATGGCTACACCTTC.

Ten or more counts support this clonotype. Possible read error: a much larger clone is one base away. The rearrangement links TRBV7-2 to TRBJ2-1, with D possibly being TRBD2 (6 bases). CDR3 size: 15 residues. V was cut by 8 bases and J by 8 bases, with 22 bases left in between. Germline assignment: CDR1 SGHTA and CDR2 FQGNSA. For the CDR3, the DNA is TGTGCCAGCTCCTTAGCGGAGGCGGATACCTATGAGCAGTTCTTC. Amino acids: CASSLAEADTYEQFF.

This clonotype has a count of ten or more. The V and J genes are TRBV20-1 and TRBJ1-4; possibly TRBD1 for D (6 bases). V was trimmed by 4 bases and J by 6 bases, leaving 6 bases between them. Germline V CDR1 and CDR2: DFQATT, SNEGSKA (reference sequence). The CDR3 is 11 amino acids. This chain's CDR3 is CSATGDEKLFF. CDR3 bases: TGCAGTGCTACAGGGGATGAAAAACTGTTTTTT.

This clonotype was counted many times. The chain couples TRBV10-1 to TRBJ2-1; maybe TRBD1 (6 bases). The V gene lost 4 bases and the J gene lost 5 bases, with 9 bases spanning the gap. CDR1 and CDR2 from the germline V gene are WNHNN and SYGVQD (reference sequence). CDR3 length: 13 residues. The CDR3 DNA sequence: TGCGCCAGCAGTGCCCGACAGGACAATGAGCAGTTCTTC. Translated: CASSARQDNEQFF.

About this clonotype itself: A single base is all that separates this from a far larger clone, so a read error is likely. The gene calls are TRBV5-1 and TRBJ2-7, with TRBD2 identical over 15 bases. The V and J ends lost 4 bases and 7 bases, in that order; junction bases with no gene match: 9. Germline-derived CDR1 and CDR2 are SGHRS and YFSETQ. The CDR3 is 16 amino acids. The CDR3 sequence: CASSTWTSGGADEQYF. Written as DNA, the CDR3 is TGCGCCAGCAGCACCTGGACTAGCGGGGGGGCCGATGAGCAGTACTTC. Drawing the rest from reference TRBV5-1 and TRBJ2-7, the complete variable domain is KAGVTQTPRYLIKTRGQQVTLSCSPISGHRSVSWYQQTPGQGLQFLFEYFSETQRNKGNFPGRFSGRQFSNSRSEMNVSTLELGDSALYLCASSTWTSGGADEQYFGPGTRLTVT.

This clonotype has ten or more counts. J is TRBJ1-5 and V is TRBV19, with D hard to call. V lost 10 bases and J lost 5, with 15 bases in between. This CDR3 spans 13 amino acids. Germline-derived CDR1 and CDR2 are LNHDA and SQIVND (reference sequence). The chain's CDR3 is CAISTNIDQPQHF. The CDR3 coding sequence is TGTGCCATTTCCACGAATATCGATCAGCCCCAGCATTTT.

This clonotype was seen at least ten times. This chain uses TRBV6-2 or TRBV6-3 with TRBJ2-7; D call uncertain. Trimming left V 6 bases short and J 1 base short, with 7 bases between. This CDR3 is built from 12 residues. Germline V gene sequence: CDR1 MNHEY, CDR2 SVGEGT. In DNA, the CDR3 is TGTGCCAGCAGCCAGAATTCCTACGAGCAGTACTTC. Protein product: CASSQNSYEQYF.

This clonotype was recorded a few times. One junction end does not reproduce the germline sequence, and a read error may be involved. The J gene is TRBJ1-6, the V gene TRBV7-9; no clear D. Germline V gene lookup returns CDR1 SEHNR and CDR2 FQNEAQ (reference sequence). The CDR3 is made up of 13 amino acids. The CDR3 sequence: CAGSFQHNSPLHF. The CDR3 bases are TGTGCCGGCAGCTTTCAGCATAATTCACCCCTCCACTTT.

This chain joins TRBV3-1 and TRBJ1-2; TRBD1 agrees at 12 bases. CDR1 is LGHDT, CDR2 YNNKEL, per germline (reference sequence). Trimming at V came to 2 bases and at J to 4 bases, leaving 5 bases not matched to a gene. CDR3 length equals 16 residues. CDR3 nucleotide sequence: TGTGCCAGCAGCCAATCCGGGACAGGGGGCGCCTATGGCTACACCTTC. Protein: CASSQSGTGGAYGYTF.

Details on this clonotype: The likely explanation is a read error, given a far larger clone one base away. The chain joins TRBV7-2 to TRBJ2-6; D is unresolved. Germline assignment: CDR1 SGHTA and CDR2 FQGNSA. The CDR3 extends over 14 amino acids. The CDR3 spells CAGSSNPGANVLTF. For the CDR3, the DNA is TGTGCCGGCAGCTCCAATCCCGGGGCCAACGTCCTGACTTTC.

The CDR3, as DNA: TGTGCCAGCAGTATTACAGGGGACTATGGCTACACCTTC. It encodes CASSITGDYGYTF. This chain joins TRBV6-1 and TRBJ1-2; 7 bases fit TRBD1. The CDR3 totals 13 residues. Per the germline V gene, CDR1 is MNHNS and CDR2 is SASEGT. V dropped 5 bases and J dropped 3; count of bases not matched to a gene: 3.

This clonotype was seen only a few times. The chain is built from TRBV4-1 and TRBJ1-5; the D is unclear. The germline V gene has CDR1 MGHRA and CDR2 YSYEKL. V was cut by 0 bases and J by 0 bases, with 9 bases left in between. The CDR3 is 16 residues long. In nucleotides, the CDR3 is TGCGCCAGCAGCCAAGATCGGCGCTATAGCAATCAGCCCCAGCATTTT. As protein: CASSQDRRYSNQPQHF.

This clonotype was detected ten times or more. The chain has TRBV7-2 and TRBJ2-3; 11 nucleotides line up with TRBD2. V shed 4 bases and J 0 bases; nucleotides not matched to a gene: 0. Germline V gene data show CDR1 as SGHTA and CDR2 as FQGNSA. This CDR3 comprises 15 residues. CDR3 sequence: CASSWTSGSTDTQYF. As DNA, the CDR3 is TGTGCCAGCAGCTGGACTAGCGGGAGCACAGATACGCAGTATTTT.

Many counts were recorded for this clonotype. The chain combines TRBV5-1 with TRBJ2-6; D call uncertain. The CDR3 consists of 15 residues. CDR1 SGHRS and CDR2 YFSETQ come from the germline V gene. Trimming pared 4 bases from V and 6 bases from J, leaving 14 bases between. DNA for the CDR3: TGCGCCAGCAGCCGGACGGGTAGTGTGGCCAACGTCCTGACTTTC. It is translated as CASSRTGSVANVLTF.

This clonotype was counted at least ten times. The chain links TRBV6-1 to TRBJ1-1; unclear D gene. Germline V gene sequence: CDR1 MNHNS, CDR2 SASEGT. This CDR3 comprises 14 residues. V was clipped by 5 bases and J by 1 base, with 11 bases between them. The CDR3 loop reads CASSPDTPNTEAFF. DNA of the CDR3: TGTGCCAGCAGTCCTGACACGCCGAACACTGAAGCTTTCTTT.

This clonotype has a handful of counts. This rearrangement joins TRBV6-1 to TRBJ2-1; D remains unclear. Between the trimmed V and J ends, which lost 5 bases and 0 bases, there was a span of 14 bases. The germline gives CDR1 MNHNS, CDR2 SASEGT. The CDR3 runs to 16 residues. The CDR3 is CASSPPRSDSYNEQFF. The DNA for the CDR3 is TGTGCCAGCAGTCCCCCGAGAAGCGACTCCTACAATGAGCAGTTCTTC.

To note about this clonotype: A far larger clone differs by one base, so this is likely a read error. The chain joins TRBV7-2 to TRBJ1-1; D is uncertain. Per germline, CDR1 SGHTA and CDR2 FQGNSA. Trimming removed 5 bases at V and 1 base at J, with 14 bases between. This CDR3 is built from 15 residues. The CDR3 bases are TGTGCCAGCAGCCCGATCCGGGGTAGGAACACTGAAGCTTTCTTT. Its translation is CASSPIRGRNTEAFF.